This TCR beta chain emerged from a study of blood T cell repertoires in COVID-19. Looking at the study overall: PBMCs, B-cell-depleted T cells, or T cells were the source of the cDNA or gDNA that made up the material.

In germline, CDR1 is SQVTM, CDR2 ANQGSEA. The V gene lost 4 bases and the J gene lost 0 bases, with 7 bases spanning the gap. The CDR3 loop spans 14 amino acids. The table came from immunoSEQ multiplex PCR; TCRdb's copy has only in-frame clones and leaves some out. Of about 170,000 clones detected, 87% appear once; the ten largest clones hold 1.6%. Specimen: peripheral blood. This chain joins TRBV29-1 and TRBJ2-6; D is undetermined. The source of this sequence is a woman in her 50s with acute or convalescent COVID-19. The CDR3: CSVGGSSGANVLTF. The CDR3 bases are TGCAGCGTTGGAGGTAGCTCTGGGGCCAACGTCCTGACTTTC.